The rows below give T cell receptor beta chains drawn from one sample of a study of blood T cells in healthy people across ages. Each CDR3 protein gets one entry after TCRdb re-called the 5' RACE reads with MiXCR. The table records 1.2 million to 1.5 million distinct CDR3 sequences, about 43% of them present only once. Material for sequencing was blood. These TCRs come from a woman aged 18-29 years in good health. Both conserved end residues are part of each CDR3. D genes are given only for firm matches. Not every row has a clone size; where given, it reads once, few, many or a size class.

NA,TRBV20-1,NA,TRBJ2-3,TGCAGTGCTAGAGATCGGGGAACAGCTAGCACAGATACGCAGTATTTT,CSARDRGTASTDTQYF
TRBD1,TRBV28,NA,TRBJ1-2,TGTGCCAGCAGTACGTACAGGGGATCAAACTATGGCTACACCTTC,CASSTYRGSNYGYTF
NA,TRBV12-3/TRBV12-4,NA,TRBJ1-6,TGTGCCAGCAGTCCGCGGCGGAGGGATTCACCCCTCCACTTT,CASSPRRRDSPLHF
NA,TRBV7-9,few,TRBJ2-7,TGTGCCAGCAGCTTAGAGGGGGGGAGCCTTGACGAGCAGTACTTC,CASSLEGGSLDEQYF
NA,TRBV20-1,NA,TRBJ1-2,TGCAGTGCCTTGATCCCTACGAGTTATGGCTACACCTTC,CSALIPTSYGYTF
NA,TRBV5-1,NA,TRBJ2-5,TGCGCCAGCAGCCCACCCGGGACGGAGCAGTACTTC,CASSPPGTEQYF
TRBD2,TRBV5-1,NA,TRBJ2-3,TGCGCCAGCAGCTCTAAGAGGTCTCGGGGGGAGTTCGCAGATACGCAGTATTTT,CASSSKRSRGEFADTQYF
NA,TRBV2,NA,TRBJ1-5,TGTGCCAGCAGTGACCGGGCAGGGGCCCAGCCCCAGCATTTT,CASSDRAGAQPQHF
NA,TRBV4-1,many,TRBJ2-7,TGCGCCAGCAGCCGGCCGGACCGACGAAACGAGCAGTACTTC,CASSRPDRRNEQYF
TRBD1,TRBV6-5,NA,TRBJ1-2,TGTGCCAGCACCCCGACAGGGGGGTTTTCTGGCTACACCTTC,CASTPTGGFSGYTF
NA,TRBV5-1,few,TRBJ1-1,TGCGCCAGCAGCTTGGCCGTTAGAGTCAACACTGAAGCTTTCTTT,CASSLAVRVNTEAFF
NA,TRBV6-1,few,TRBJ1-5,TGTGCCAGCAGTGCCCTACCGGGGCGGGGCAATCAGCCCCAGCATTTT,CASSALPGRGNQPQHF
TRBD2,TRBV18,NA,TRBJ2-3,TGTGCCAGCTCACCACTACTAGCGGGGGGGCGAGGCACTGATACGCAGTATTTT,CASSPLLAGGRGTDTQYF
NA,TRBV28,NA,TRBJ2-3,TGTGCCAGCAGTTTAACGCAGGGATTTTTGCCGCAGTATTTT,CASSLTQGFLPQYF
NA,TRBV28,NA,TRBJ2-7,TGTGCCAGCAGCTTTTTGGGCCAATCTTCCTACGAGCAGTACTTC,CASSFLGQSSYEQYF
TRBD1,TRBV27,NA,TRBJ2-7,TGTGCCAGCAGTCCCGAAGGGACAGGGTTACCCGAGCAGTACTTC,CASSPEGTGLPEQYF
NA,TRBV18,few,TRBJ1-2,TGTGCCAGCTCACCAATGGAGGTCACTAACTATGGCTACACCTTC,CASSPMEVTNYGYTF
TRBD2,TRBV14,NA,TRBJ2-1,TGTGCCAGCAGCCAAGATAAAGGGACTACCCCGCAAAAGCAGTTCTTC,CASSQDKGTTPQKQFF
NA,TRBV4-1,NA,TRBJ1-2,TGCGCCAGCAGCCAAGACTATTCTCGCTATGGCTACACCTTC,CASSQDYSRYGYTF
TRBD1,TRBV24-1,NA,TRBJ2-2,TGTGCCACCAGTGATACGACAGGGCAAATCACCGGGGAGCTGTTTTTT,CATSDTTGQITGELFF
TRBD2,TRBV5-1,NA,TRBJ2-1,TGCGCCAGCAGCCCAAAGACGGGACTAAGGTCATACAATGAGCAGTTCTTC,CASSPKTGLRSYNEQFF
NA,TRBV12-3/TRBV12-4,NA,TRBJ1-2,TGTGCCAGCAGTGTACTGCTGGCCTATGGCTACACCTTC,CASSVLLAYGYTF
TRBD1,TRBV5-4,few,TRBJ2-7,TGTGCCAGCAGCTTTGACAGGGGTGCCTACGAGCAGTACTTC,CASSFDRGAYEQYF
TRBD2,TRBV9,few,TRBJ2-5,TGTGCCAGCAGCGTAGGTGGGGCGGGAGGAGAGACCCAGTACTTC,CASSVGGAGGETQYF
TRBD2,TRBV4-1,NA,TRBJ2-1,TGCGCCAGCAGCCAGGCGAGCGGGAAGAGCTCCTACAATGAGCAGTTCTTC,CASSQASGKSSYNEQFF
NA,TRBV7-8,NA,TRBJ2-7,TGTGCCGGCAGCGGGCGGGAAAGCTCCTACGAGCAGTACTTC,CAGSGRESSYEQYF
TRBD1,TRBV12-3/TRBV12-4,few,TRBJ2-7,TGTGCCAGCAGTTTCCTATACCTAGGACAGGCCCTTACCTACGAGCAGTACTTC,CASSFLYLGQALTYEQYF
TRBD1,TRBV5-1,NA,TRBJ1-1,TGCGCCAGCAGCCCGGACAGGCTAGTGAACACTGAAGCTTTCTTT,CASSPDRLVNTEAFF
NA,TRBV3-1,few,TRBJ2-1,TGTGCCAGCAGCCACGGGACACGCAATGAGCAGTTCTTC,CASSHGTRNEQFF
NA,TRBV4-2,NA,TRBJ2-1,TGTGCCAGCAGCCAAGAGGGGGGCGGGGGCAATGAGCAGTTCTTC,CASSQEGGGGNEQFF
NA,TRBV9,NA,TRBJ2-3,TGTGCCAGCACCTTAGGGGGGGCCACAGATACGCAGTATTTT,CASTLGGATDTQYF
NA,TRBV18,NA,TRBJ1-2,TGTGCCAGCTCACCCGGAGCAGAGAACTATGGCTACACCTTC,CASSPGAENYGYTF
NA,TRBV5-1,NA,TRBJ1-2,TGCGCCAGCAGCGACGGACAGCGACTCTATGGCTACACCTTC,CASSDGQRLYGYTF
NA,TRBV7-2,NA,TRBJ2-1,TGTGCCAGCAGCCCAGGGGTCGTGCGGACTATCTTTGGTGAGCAGTTCTTC,CASSPGVVRTIFGEQFF